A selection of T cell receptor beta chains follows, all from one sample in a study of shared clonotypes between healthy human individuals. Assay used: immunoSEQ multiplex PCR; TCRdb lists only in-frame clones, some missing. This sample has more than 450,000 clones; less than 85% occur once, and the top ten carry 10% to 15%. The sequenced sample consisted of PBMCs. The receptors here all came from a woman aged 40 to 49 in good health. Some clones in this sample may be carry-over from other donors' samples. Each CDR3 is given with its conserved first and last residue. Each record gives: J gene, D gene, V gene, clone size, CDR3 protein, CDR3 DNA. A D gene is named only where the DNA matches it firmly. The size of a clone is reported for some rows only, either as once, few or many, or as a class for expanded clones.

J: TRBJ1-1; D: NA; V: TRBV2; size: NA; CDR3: CASSVDTGNTEAFF; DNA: TGTGCCAGCAGTGTCGACACGGGAAACACTGAAGCTTTCTTT
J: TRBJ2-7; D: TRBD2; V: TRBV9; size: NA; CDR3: CASSDGLGAYEQYF; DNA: TGTGCCAGCAGCGATGGACTAGGAGCCTACGAGCAGTACTTC
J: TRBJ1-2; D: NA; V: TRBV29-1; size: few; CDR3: CSVEGGFGGYTF; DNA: TGCAGCGTTGAAGGAGGATTCGGTGGCTACACCTTC
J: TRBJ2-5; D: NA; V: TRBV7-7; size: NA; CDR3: CASSPLSGPETQYF; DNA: TGTGCTAGCAGCCCGCTCTCTGGGCCCGAGACCCAGTACTTC
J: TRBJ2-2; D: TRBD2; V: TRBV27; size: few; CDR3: CASSGFSGSPTGELFF; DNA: TGTGCCAGCAGTGGATTTAGCGGGAGCCCGACCGGGGAGCTGTTTTTT
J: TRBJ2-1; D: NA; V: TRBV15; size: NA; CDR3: CATSTPPGLYNEQFF; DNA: TGTGCCACCAGCACCCCTCCGGGGCTCTACAATGAGCAGTTCTTC
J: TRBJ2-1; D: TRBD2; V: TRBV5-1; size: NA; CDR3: CASSGGTSGRAPEQFF; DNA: TGCGCCAGCTCAGGGGGGACTAGCGGGAGGGCCCCTGAGCAGTTCTTC
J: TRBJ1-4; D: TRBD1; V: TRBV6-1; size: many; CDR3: CASSRTGVGEKLFF; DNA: TGTGCCAGCAGTAGGACAGGGGTGGGTGAAAAACTGTTTTTT
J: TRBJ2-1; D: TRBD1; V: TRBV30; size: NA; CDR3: CAWSVRGRGSKFF; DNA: TGTGCCTGGAGTGTACGGGGCAGGGGGAGCAAGTTCTTC
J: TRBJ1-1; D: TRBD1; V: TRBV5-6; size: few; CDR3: CASSRDRLNTEAFF; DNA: TGTGCCAGCAGCCGGGACAGGTTGAACACTGAAGCTTTCTTT
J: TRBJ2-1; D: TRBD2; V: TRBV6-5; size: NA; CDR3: CASSQREGPDEQFF; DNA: TGTGCCAGCAGCCAGCGGGAGGGCCCCGATGAGCAGTTCTTC
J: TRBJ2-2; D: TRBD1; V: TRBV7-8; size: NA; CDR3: CASSKGTATGELFF; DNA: TGTGCCAGCAGCAAAGGGACAGCCACCGGGGAGCTGTTTTTT
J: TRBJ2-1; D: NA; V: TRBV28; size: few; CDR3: CASSPHGDLVHEQFF; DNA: TGTGCCAGCTCCCCCCACGGGGATCTGGTACATGAGCAGTTCTTC
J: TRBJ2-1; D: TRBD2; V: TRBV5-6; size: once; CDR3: CASSLEGLAAYNEQFF; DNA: TGTGCCAGCAGCTTGGAGGGACTAGCGGCCTACAATGAGCAGTTCTTC
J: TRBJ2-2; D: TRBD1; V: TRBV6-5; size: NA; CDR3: CASGDRSTGELFF; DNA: TGTGCCAGCGGGGACAGGTCAACCGGGGAGCTGTTTTTT
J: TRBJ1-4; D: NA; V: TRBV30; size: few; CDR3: CAWSVGEKLFF; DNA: TGTGCCTGGAGTGTAGGGGAAAAACTGTTTTTT
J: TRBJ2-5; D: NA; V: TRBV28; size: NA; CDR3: CASSLTRETQYF; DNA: TGTGCCAGCAGTTTAACCAGAGAGACCCAGTACTTC
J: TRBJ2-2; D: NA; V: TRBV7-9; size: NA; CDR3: CASSKQGNTGELFF; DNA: TGTGCCAGCAGCAAACAGGGGAACACCGGGGAGCTGTTTTTT
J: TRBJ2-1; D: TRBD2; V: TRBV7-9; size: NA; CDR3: CASSYGTSGRVGHYNEQFF; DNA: TGTGCCAGCAGCTACGGGACTAGCGGGAGAGTGGGACACTACAATGAGCAGTTCTTC
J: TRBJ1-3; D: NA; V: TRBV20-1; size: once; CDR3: CSARGVNTIYF; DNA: TGCAGTGCTAGAGGGGTAAACACCATATATTTT
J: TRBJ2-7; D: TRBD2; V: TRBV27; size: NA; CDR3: CASSLSYFERDEQYF; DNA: TGTGCCAGCAGTTTATCCTATTTCGAGCGGGATGAGCAGTACTTC
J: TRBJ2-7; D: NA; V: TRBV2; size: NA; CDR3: CASFPTPGSYEQYF; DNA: TGTGCCAGCTTTCCAACCCCCGGGTCCTACGAGCAGTACTTC
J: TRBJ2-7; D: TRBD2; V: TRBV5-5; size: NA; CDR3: CASSPPGTSGYEQYF; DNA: TGTGCCAGCAGCCCCCCCGGGACTAGCGGCTACGAGCAGTACTTC
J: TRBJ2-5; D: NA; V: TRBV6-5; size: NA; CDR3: CASSYGQKETQYF; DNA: TGTGCCAGCAGTTACGGGCAGAAAGAGACCCAGTACTTC
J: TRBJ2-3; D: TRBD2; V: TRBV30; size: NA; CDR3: CAWSLAGPDTQYF; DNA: TGTGCCTGGAGTCTAGCGGGGCCAGATACGCAGTATTTT
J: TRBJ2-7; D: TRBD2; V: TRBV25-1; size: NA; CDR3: CASTGTNSYEQYF; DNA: TGTGCCAGCACCGGGACTAACTCCTACGAGCAGTACTTC
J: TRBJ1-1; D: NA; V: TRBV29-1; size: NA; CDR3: CSGLNTEAFF; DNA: TGCAGCGGACTGAACACTGAAGCTTTCTTT
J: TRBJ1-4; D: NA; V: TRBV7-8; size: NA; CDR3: CASSLTAEKLFF; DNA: TGTGCCAGCAGCCTTACAGCTGAAAAACTGTTTTTT
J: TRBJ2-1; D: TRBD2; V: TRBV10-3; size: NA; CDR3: CAISDRTSNTPYNEQFF; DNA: TGTGCCATCAGTGACCGGACTAGCAACACGCCCTACAATGAGCAGTTCTTC